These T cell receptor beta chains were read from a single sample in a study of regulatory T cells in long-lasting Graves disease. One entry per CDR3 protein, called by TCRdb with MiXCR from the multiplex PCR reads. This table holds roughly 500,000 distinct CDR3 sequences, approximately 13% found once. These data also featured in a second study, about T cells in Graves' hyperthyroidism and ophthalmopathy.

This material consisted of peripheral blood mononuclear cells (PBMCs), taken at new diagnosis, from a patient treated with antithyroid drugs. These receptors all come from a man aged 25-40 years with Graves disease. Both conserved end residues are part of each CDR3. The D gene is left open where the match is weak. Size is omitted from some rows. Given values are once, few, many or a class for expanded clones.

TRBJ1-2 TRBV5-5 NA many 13 CASSPSGVDGYTF TGTGCCAGCAGCCCGTCAGGGGTGGATGGCTACACCTTC
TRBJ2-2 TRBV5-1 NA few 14 CASSGNTNTGELFF TGCGCCAGTTCGGGGAATACGAACACCGGGGAGCTGTTTTTT
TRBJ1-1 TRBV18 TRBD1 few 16 CASSPAQGGKWTEAFF TGTGCCAGCTCACCAGCCCAGGGGGGAAAGTGGACTGAAGCTTTCTTT
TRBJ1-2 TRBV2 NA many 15 CASSVGHPGNYGYTF TGTGCCAGCAGTGTCGGCCACCCCGGGAACTATGGCTACACCTTC
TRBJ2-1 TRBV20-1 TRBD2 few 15 CSARDDGRGLGEQFF TGCAGTGCCCGAGACGACGGGAGGGGGTTAGGTGAGCAGTTCTTC
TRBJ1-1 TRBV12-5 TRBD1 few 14 CASGPDRGNTEAFF TGTGCTAGTGGCCCGGACAGGGGGAACACTGAAGCTTTCTTT
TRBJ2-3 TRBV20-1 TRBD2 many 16 CSAMGLAGEVGHTQYF TGCAGTGCTATGGGACTAGCGGGAGAGGTGGGGCATACGCAGTATTTT
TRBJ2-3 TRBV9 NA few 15 CASSVVPGNTDTQYF TGTGCCAGCAGCGTAGTTCCGGGAAACACAGATACGCAGTATTTT
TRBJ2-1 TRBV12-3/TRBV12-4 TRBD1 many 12 CASSLEGAKQFF TGTGCCAGCAGTTTAGAGGGGGCGAAGCAGTTCTTC
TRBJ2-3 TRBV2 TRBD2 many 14 CATSNGRLTDTQYF TGTGCCACCTCAAACGGGAGGCTCACAGATACGCAGTATTTT
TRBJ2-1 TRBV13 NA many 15 CASRSPQAGNNEQFF TGTGCCAGCAGGTCCCCACAAGCAGGTAACAATGAGCAGTTCTTC
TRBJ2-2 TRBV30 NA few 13 CAWSAGHAGELFF TGTGCCTGGAGTGCCGGACATGCCGGGGAGCTGTTTTTT
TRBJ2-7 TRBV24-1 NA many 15 CATGETGTGTYEQYF TGTGCCACCGGTGAAACCGGGACCGGGACCTACGAGCAGTACTTC
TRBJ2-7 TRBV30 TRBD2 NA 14 CAWMGGGEADEQYF TGTGCCTGGATGGGTGGGGGGGAGGCAGACGAGCAGTACTTC
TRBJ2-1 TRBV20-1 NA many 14 CSARKDPTLNEQFF TGCAGTGCTCGAAAGGACCCTACCCTCAATGAGCAGTTCTTC
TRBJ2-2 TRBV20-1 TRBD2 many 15 CSAATSGSWAGELFF TGCAGTGCTGCCACTAGCGGGAGTTGGGCCGGGGAGCTGTTTTTT
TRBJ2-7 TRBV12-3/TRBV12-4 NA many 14 CASSYDRSAYEQYF TGTGCCAGCAGCTATGACAGGAGTGCCTACGAGCAGTACTTC
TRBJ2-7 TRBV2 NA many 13 CASTTARSYEQYF TGTGCCAGCACGACAGCCCGCTCCTACGAGCAGTACTTC
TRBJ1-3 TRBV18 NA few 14 CASSPGPSGNTIYF TGTGCCAGCTCACCGGGACCCTCTGGAAACACCATATATTTT
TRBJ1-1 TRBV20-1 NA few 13 CSSLGVMNTEAFF TGCAGTTCCCTTGGGGTCATGAACACTGAAGCTTTCTTT
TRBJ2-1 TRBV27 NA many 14 CASSLSTVYNEQFF TGTGCCAGCAGTTTATCGACGGTTTACAATGAGCAGTTCTTC
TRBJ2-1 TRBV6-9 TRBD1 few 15 CASSWGQGGYNEQFF TGTGCCAGCAGTTGGGGACAGGGGGGTTACAATGAGCAGTTCTTC
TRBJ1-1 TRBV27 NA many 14 CACTPEAPDTEAFF TGTGCCTGCACCCCGGAGGCGCCGGACACTGAAGCTTTCTTT
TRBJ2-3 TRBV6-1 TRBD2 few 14 CASRPSGSADTQYF TGTGCCAGCAGACCTAGCGGGAGTGCGGATACGCAGTATTTT
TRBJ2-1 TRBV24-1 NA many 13 CATSDLLTPEQFF TGTGCCACCAGTGATTTACTAACCCCTGAGCAGTTCTTC
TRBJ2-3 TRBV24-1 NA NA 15 CATSDRGVDVDTQYF TGTGCCACCAGTGACAGGGGGGTTGATGTGGATACGCAGTATTTT
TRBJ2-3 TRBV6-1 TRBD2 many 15 CASRTSGISTDTQYF TGTGCCAGCAGGACTAGCGGGATTTCAACAGATACGCAGTATTTT
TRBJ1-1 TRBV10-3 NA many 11 CAIRTNTEAFF TGTGCCATCAGGACTAACACTGAAGCTTTCTTT
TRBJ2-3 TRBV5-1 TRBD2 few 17 CASSLALAGGPGDTQYF TGTGCCAGCAGCTTGGCTCTAGCGGGAGGGCCCGGAGATACGCAGTATTTT
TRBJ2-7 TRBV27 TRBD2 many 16 CASSFPASGSSYEQYF TGTGCCAGCAGTTTTCCGGCTAGCGGGAGCTCCTACGAGCAGTACTTC
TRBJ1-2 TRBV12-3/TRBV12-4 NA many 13 CASRRAGNYGYTF TGTGCCAGCAGGCGGGCGGGGAATTATGGCTACACCTTC
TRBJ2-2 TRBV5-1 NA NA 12 CASSPVDGQLFF TGCGCCAGCAGTCCCGTTGATGGGCAACTGTTTTTT
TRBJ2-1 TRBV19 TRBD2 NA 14 CASRSGRTYNEQFF TGTGCCAGTCGTAGCGGGAGGACCTACAATGAGCAGTTCTTC
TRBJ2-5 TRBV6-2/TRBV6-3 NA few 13 CASQGGLGETQYF TGTGCCAGCCAGGGGGGCCTGGGAGAGACCCAGTACTTC
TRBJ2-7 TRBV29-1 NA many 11 CSASSGYEQYF TGCAGCGCATCATCCGGGTACGAGCAGTACTTC
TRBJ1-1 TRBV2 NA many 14 CASSLLGQNTEAFF TGTGCCAGCAGTTTACTGGGACAGAACACTGAAGCTTTCTTT
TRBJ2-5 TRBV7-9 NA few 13 CAGGASAQETQYF TGTGCCGGAGGGGCAAGCGCCCAAGAGACCCAGTACTTC
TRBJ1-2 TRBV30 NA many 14 CAWSVREGTYGYTF TGTGCCTGGAGTGTACGCGAGGGCACTTATGGCTACACCTTC
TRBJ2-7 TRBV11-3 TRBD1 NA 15 CASSRGTGSAYEQYF TGTGCCAGCAGCCGAGGGACAGGGTCGGCCTACGAGCAGTACTTC
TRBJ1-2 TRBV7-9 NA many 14 CASSLGIYDGGYTF TGTGCCAGCAGCTTAGGTATATATGATGGCGGCTACACCTTC
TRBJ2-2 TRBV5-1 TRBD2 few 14 CASSLTSGTGELFF TGTGCCAGCAGTTTGACTAGCGGGACCGGGGAGCTGTTTTTT
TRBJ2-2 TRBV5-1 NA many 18 CASSSGFQHGKNTGELFF TGCGCCAGCAGCTCCGGTTTCCAACATGGCAAAAACACCGGGGAGCTGTTTTTT
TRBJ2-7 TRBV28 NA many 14 CASKRAGTPYEQYF TGTGCCAGCAAGAGAGCCGGGACACCCTACGAGCAGTACTTC
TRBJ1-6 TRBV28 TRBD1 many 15 CASSPQGEYNSPLHF TGTGCCAGCAGCCCCCAGGGGGAATATAATTCACCCCTCCACTTT
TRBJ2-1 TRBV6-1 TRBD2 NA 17 CASSTSLTSGSYNEQFF TGTGCCAGCAGTACCTCCCTGACTAGCGGTTCCTACAATGAGCAGTTCTTC
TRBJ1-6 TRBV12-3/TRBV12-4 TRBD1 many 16 CASSPRGQAVTSPLHF TGTGCCAGCAGTCCTAGAGGACAGGCCGTAACTTCACCCCTCCACTTT
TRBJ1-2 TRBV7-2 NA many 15 CASSLLRGSDYGYTF TGTGCCAGCAGCTTATTGAGGGGCTCGGACTATGGCTACACCTTC
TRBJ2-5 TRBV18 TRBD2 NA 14 CASSRTSERETQYF TGTGCCAGCTCACGTACTAGCGAAAGAGAGACCCAGTACTTC
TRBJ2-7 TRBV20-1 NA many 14 CSARDPDFTYEQYF TGCAGTGCTAGAGATCCGGACTTCACCTACGAGCAGTACTTC
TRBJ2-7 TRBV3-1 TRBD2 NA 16 CASSQDLGTSGTVREF TGTGCCAGCAGCCAAGATCTTGGGACTAGCGGGACGGTCCGAGAGTTC
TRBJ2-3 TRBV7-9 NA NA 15 CASSLREGRIDTQYF TGTGCCAGCAGCTTGCGCGAGGGCCGTATAGATACGCAGTATTTT
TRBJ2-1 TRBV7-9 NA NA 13 CASSPLPGGEQFF TGTGCCAGCAGCCCACTCCCTGGTGGTGAGCAGTTCTTC
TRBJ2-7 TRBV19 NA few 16 CASSTAGTPSSYEQYF TGTGCCAGTAGTACGGCGGGAACCCCCTCCTCCTACGAGCAGTACTTC